These T cell receptor beta chains were read from a single sample in a study of T cell responses to AZD1222 COVID-19 vaccine. Method: immunoSEQ multiplex PCR; TCRdb's copy keeps in-frame clones and lacks some. The sample carries more than 95,000 clones, around nine tenths recorded once. The sequences come from peripheral blood, collected 28 days after the second dose of the MenACWY control vaccine. Receptor source: an adult who received the MenACWY meningococcal vaccine as a control. CDR3s include the opening cysteine and the closing phenylalanine or tryptophan. The order of the fields is J gene, D gene, clone size, V gene, CDR3 protein, CDR3 DNA. D genes are given only for firm matches. Size tells how often a clone was seen (once, few, many) or the class of an expanded clone, and some rows leave it out.

j_call: TRBJ2-5
d_call: .
clone_size: .
v_call: TRBV7-8
cdr3_aa: CASSLLDPPQETQYF
cdr3_nt: TGTGCCAGCAGCTTACTAGACCCACCCCAAGAGACCCAGTACTTC

j_call: TRBJ1-5
d_call: .
clone_size: .
v_call: TRBV18
cdr3_aa: CASSRASNQPQHF
cdr3_nt: TGTGCCAGCTCCCGGGCCTCCAATCAGCCCCAGCATTTT

j_call: TRBJ1-3
d_call: .
clone_size: .
v_call: TRBV10-3
cdr3_aa: CAITPETLGGNTIYF
cdr3_nt: TGTGCCATCACCCCCGAAACACTGGGGGGAAACACCATATATTTT

j_call: TRBJ1-5
d_call: .
clone_size: few
v_call: TRBV30
cdr3_aa: CAWSGEGGTVKPQHF
cdr3_nt: TGTGCCTGGAGTGGGGAGGGAGGGACGGTGAAGCCCCAGCATTTT

j_call: TRBJ1-2
d_call: .
clone_size: .
v_call: TRBV6-5
cdr3_aa: CASRLGGPYGYTF
cdr3_nt: TGTGCCAGCAGGCTTGGTGGGCCGTATGGCTACACCTTC

j_call: TRBJ1-3
d_call: .
clone_size: .
v_call: TRBV7-9
cdr3_aa: CASSLGVGDTIYF
cdr3_nt: TGTGCCAGCAGCTTAGGAGTTGGGGACACCATATATTTT

j_call: TRBJ1-4
d_call: TRBD1
clone_size: .
v_call: TRBV3-1/TRBV3-2
cdr3_aa: CASRRRTGGNEKLFF
cdr3_nt: TGTGCCAGCAGACGCCGGACAGGGGGTAATGAAAAACTGTTTTTT

j_call: TRBJ1-4
d_call: .
clone_size: .
v_call: TRBV10-3
cdr3_aa: CAISEGRATNEKLFF
cdr3_nt: TGTGCCATCAGTGAGGGACGGGCAACTAATGAAAAACTGTTTTTT

j_call: TRBJ2-7
d_call: .
clone_size: few
v_call: TRBV27
cdr3_aa: CASSSGLGVYEQYF
cdr3_nt: TGTGCCAGCAGTTCGGGGCTGGGGGTATACGAGCAGTACTTC

j_call: TRBJ1-2
d_call: .
clone_size: .
v_call: TRBV28
cdr3_aa: CASSRSLRVEGYTF
cdr3_nt: TGTGCCAGCAGCCGATCTTTGAGGGTTGAGGGCTACACCTTC

j_call: TRBJ2-7
d_call: TRBD1
clone_size: .
v_call: TRBV18
cdr3_aa: CASSQDRGGHEQYF
cdr3_nt: TGTGCCAGCTCACAGGACAGGGGGGGCCACGAGCAGTACTTC

j_call: TRBJ1-2
d_call: .
clone_size: once
v_call: TRBV7-9
cdr3_aa: CASSPTGYGYTF
cdr3_nt: TGTGCCAGCAGCCCTACAGGCTATGGCTACACCTTC

j_call: TRBJ2-5
d_call: TRBD1
clone_size: .
v_call: TRBV27
cdr3_aa: CASSLSGQEETQYF
cdr3_nt: TGTGCCAGCAGTTTATCAGGACAGGAAGAGACCCAGTACTTC

j_call: TRBJ1-5
d_call: .
clone_size: .
v_call: TRBV19
cdr3_aa: CASSIVDGGSLQPQHF
cdr3_nt: TGTGCCAGTAGTATTGTTGACGGCGGTTCGTTGCAGCCCCAGCATTTT

j_call: TRBJ1-2
d_call: TRBD1
clone_size: few
v_call: TRBV4-2
cdr3_aa: CASSQDMRQGGGYTF
cdr3_nt: TGTGCCAGCAGCCAAGATATGAGACAGGGAGGTGGCTACACCTTC

j_call: TRBJ2-5
d_call: .
clone_size: .
v_call: TRBV29-1
cdr3_aa: CSAVTMGLTFPGGTQYF
cdr3_nt: TGCAGCGCCGTTACTATGGGCCTCACATTCCCCGGGGGGACCCAGTACTTC

j_call: TRBJ1-5
d_call: .
clone_size: .
v_call: TRBV3-1/TRBV3-2
cdr3_aa: CASSQDSQGDQPQHF
cdr3_nt: TGTGCCAGCAGCCAAGATTCGCAGGGAGATCAGCCCCAGCATTTT

j_call: TRBJ2-2
d_call: .
clone_size: once
v_call: TRBV5-1
cdr3_aa: CASREKVNTGELFF
cdr3_nt: TGCGCCAGCAGGGAGAAGGTGAACACCGGGGAGCTGTTTTTT

j_call: TRBJ1-2
d_call: .
clone_size: .
v_call: TRBV6-5
cdr3_aa: CASSYSTHTYQGYTF
cdr3_nt: TGTGCCAGCAGTTACTCAACCCACACGTACCAGGGCTACACCTTC

j_call: TRBJ2-7
d_call: TRBD2
clone_size: .
v_call: TRBV10-2
cdr3_aa: CASSGLAGAYEQYF
cdr3_nt: TGCGCCAGCAGTGGACTAGCGGGGGCCTACGAGCAGTACTTC

j_call: TRBJ1-4
d_call: .
clone_size: once
v_call: TRBV9
cdr3_aa: CASSVGQATNEKLFF
cdr3_nt: TGTGCCAGCAGCGTAGGACAGGCAACTAATGAAAAACTGTTTTTT

j_call: TRBJ2-7
d_call: .
clone_size: .
v_call: TRBV11-2
cdr3_aa: CASSLPGRTVLEQYF
cdr3_nt: TGTGCCAGCAGCTTACCGGGAAGGACTGTCCTGGAGCAGTACTTC

j_call: TRBJ2-2
d_call: .
clone_size: .
v_call: TRBV2
cdr3_aa: CASSVGGPNTGELFF
cdr3_nt: TGTGCCAGCAGTGTTGGGGGCCCGAACACCGGGGAGCTGTTTTTT

j_call: TRBJ2-7
d_call: .
clone_size: .
v_call: TRBV7-2
cdr3_aa: CASSFGGTYEQYF
cdr3_nt: TGTGCCAGCAGCTTTGGGGGAACCTACGAGCAGTACTTC

j_call: TRBJ1-4
d_call: TRBD1
clone_size: .
v_call: TRBV6-5
cdr3_aa: CASSYRQGATNEKLFF
cdr3_nt: TGTGCCAGCAGTTACCGACAGGGAGCAACTAATGAAAAACTGTTTTTT

j_call: TRBJ1-3
d_call: .
clone_size: few
v_call: TRBV9
cdr3_aa: CASSPLNAEGNTIYF
cdr3_nt: TGTGCCAGCAGCCCCCTAAATGCAGAAGGAAACACCATATATTTT

j_call: TRBJ1-5
d_call: .
clone_size: .
v_call: TRBV6-1
cdr3_aa: CASSAPLSRLGQPQHF
cdr3_nt: TGTGCCAGCAGTGCCCCCCTGTCGCGTTTGGGTCAGCCCCAGCATTTT

j_call: TRBJ2-5
d_call: .
clone_size: .
v_call: TRBV27
cdr3_aa: CASSLSGETQYF
cdr3_nt: TGTGCCAGCAGTTTATCTGGCGAGACCCAGTACTTC

j_call: TRBJ2-3
d_call: .
clone_size: .
v_call: TRBV18
cdr3_aa: CASSPFGTDTQYF
cdr3_nt: TGTGCCAGCTCACCCTTCGGCACAGATACGCAGTATTTT

j_call: TRBJ2-1
d_call: TRBD2
clone_size: many
v_call: TRBV3-1/TRBV3-2
cdr3_aa: CASTPRGGWGGSSYNEQFF
cdr3_nt: TGTGCCAGCACCCCAAGAGGTGGGTGGGGAGGGAGCTCCTACAATGAGCAGTTCTTC

j_call: TRBJ1-2
d_call: .
clone_size: .
v_call: TRBV5-1
cdr3_aa: CASSLDRNYGYTF
cdr3_nt: TGCGCCAGCAGCTTGGACAGGAACTATGGCTACACCTTC

j_call: TRBJ1-2
d_call: .
clone_size: few
v_call: TRBV16
cdr3_aa: CASSQSHYGYTF
cdr3_nt: TGTGCCAGCAGCCAATCTCACTATGGCTACACCTTC